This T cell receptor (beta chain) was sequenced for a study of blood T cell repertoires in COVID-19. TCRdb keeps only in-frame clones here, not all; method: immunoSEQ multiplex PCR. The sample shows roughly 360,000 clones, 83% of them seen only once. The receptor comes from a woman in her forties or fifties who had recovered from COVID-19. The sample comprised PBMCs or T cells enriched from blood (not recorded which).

The CDR3 nucleotides read TGCGCCAGCAGCCAAGGGGACAGCCGACCCGAGCAGTACTTC. It translates to CASSQGDSRPEQYF. The rearrangement links TRBV4-1 to TRBJ2-7; 7 bases are a match to TRBD1. Unmatched junction bases numbered 6, after V lost 1 base and J lost 6 bases. There are 14 residues in the CDR3. CDR1 and CDR2 from the germline V gene are MGHRA and YSYEKL.